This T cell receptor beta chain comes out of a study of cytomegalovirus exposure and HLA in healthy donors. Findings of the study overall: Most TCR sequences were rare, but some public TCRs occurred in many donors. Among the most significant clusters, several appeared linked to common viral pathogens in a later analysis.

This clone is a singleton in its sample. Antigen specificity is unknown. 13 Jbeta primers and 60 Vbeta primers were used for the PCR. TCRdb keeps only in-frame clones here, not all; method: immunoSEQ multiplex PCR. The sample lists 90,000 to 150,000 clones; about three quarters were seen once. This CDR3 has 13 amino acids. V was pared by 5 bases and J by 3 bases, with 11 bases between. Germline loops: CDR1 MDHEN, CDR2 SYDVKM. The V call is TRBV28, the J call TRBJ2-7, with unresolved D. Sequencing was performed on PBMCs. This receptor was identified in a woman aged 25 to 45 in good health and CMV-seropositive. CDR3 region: CASSPRSLYEQYF. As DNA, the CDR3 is TGTGCCAGCAGTCCCCGTTCTCTCTACGAGCAGTACTTC.